This record covers a single T cell receptor (beta chain). The target of this receptor is not known. No much larger clone exists at a distance of one base, and base qualities are not known. These data are taken from a study of T cell repertoires in cytomegalovirus infection (dated by TCRdb to between 2017 and 2020). General notes on the study: Donor HLA type was relevant to the analysis, as public TCR beta signatures indicated carriage of CMV infection together with the matching HLA type. What the research found in general, with its limitations: The ex vivo response was dominated by HLA-C-restricted CMV-specific TCR beta clonotypes, which also provided the single most frequent clonotype in two of eight donors. In both this cohort and an independent cohort of 350 or so donors, the cumulative frequency of public TCR beta family members distinguished carriers of CMV infection plus the relevant HLA type.

These reads were obtained on an Illumina HiSeq 1500. TCRdb reran the public reads through fastp at Q25 and MiXCR, keeping productive beta chains. Each CDR3 protein appears once, grouped with its most common genes and DNA. This sample holds roughly 310,000 distinct CDR3 sequences; 15% to 20% were observed only once. The top ten hold 12% of the sample. Sequenced input: PBMCs. The TCR was taken from a human donor in good health (CMV status not recorded). Some clones in this sample may be carry-over from other donors' samples.

The CDR3 is CATSDSRLAKNIQYF. The sequenced DNA is TGTGCCACCAGTGATTCCCGTCTAGCCAAAAACATTCAGTACTTC. Rearrangement joined TRBV24-1 to TRBJ2-4; the D gene lacks a confident call. The V and J ends are trimmed by 2 bases and 0 bases, leaving 7 bases between them. Counted from cysteine to phenylalanine, this CDR3 has 15 amino acids. Left in the record is the CDR3 DNA by itself, 45 bases read in frame from the first base. The germline V gene yields KGHDR for CDR1 and SFDVKD for CDR2.